This TCR beta chain was identified during a study of blood T cell repertoires in COVID-19. On the study more broadly: Sites in the United States, Italy and Spain provided acute and convalescent COVID-19 samples.

In the source study's methods: For nucleated cells, counts were estimated from reference gene primer amplification. Repertoires were generated with immunoSEQ multiplex PCR, while TCRdb's copy carries only in-frame clones and drops some. V, J and clone size are those of that table, while D and trimming were read from the DNA. The table has 210,000 or so clones, around 82% seen once. Participant ages covered about 18 to 89 years across 24 US areas. Cohort allocation depended upon clinical history that participants reported. The sample taken for sequencing was PBMCs or T cells enriched from blood (not recorded which). The TCR sequence derives from a man aged 25 to 40 with acute COVID-19.

DNA for the CDR3: TGTGCCAGCAGCTTGGAGGAACGGGCCTACGAGCAGTACTTC. Encoded protein: CASSLEERAYEQYF. The V call is TRBV5-4, the J call TRBJ2-7; D is undetermined. CDR1 and CDR2 from the germline V gene are SGHNT and YYREEE (reference sequence). The V end was cut by 0 bases, the J end by 2 bases, with 9 bases between. The CDR3 covers 14 residues.